This is a list of T cell receptor beta chains from one sample in a study of blood T cell repertoires in COVID-19. Produced via immunoSEQ multiplex PCR; TCRdb's table is partial and in-frame only. The sample includes some 30,000 clones, approximately 85% seen only once; the top ten take under 8.5%. Input material: peripheral blood. These receptors were obtained from a man in his fifties or sixties with active COVID-19. Both conserved end residues are trimmed from each CDR3. Fields, in order: D gene, CDR3 length, J gene, V gene, CDR3 protein. A D gene is named only where the DNA matches it firmly.

TRBD2	14	TRBJ2-4	TRBV28	ASSLFWRGEKNIQY
TRBD1	15	TRBJ2-4	TRBV24-1	ATSDSGQGASKNIQY
.	11	TRBJ2-1	TRBV9	ASSAAGKYEQF
TRBD1	13	TRBJ1-6	TRBV2	ASSEAGQGKSPLH
.	11	TRBJ1-5	TRBV7-9	ASSTYSNQPQH
TRBD1	14	TRBJ2-2	TRBV24-1	ATSDTTGGWTGELF
TRBD1	14	TRBJ1-4	TRBV11-2	ASSKNPGQGAGKLF
.	12	TRBJ2-3	TRBV5-4	ASSFGQGMNTQY
TRBD2	14	TRBJ2-3	TRBV5-4	ASSLGTSGRSDTQY
TRBD2	14	TRBJ2-1	TRBV27	ASSRNLAGGNNEQF
TRBD1	10	TRBJ1-1	TRBV5-1	ASSADRNEAF
TRBD2	13	TRBJ2-5	TRBV18	ASSPEAGGQETQY
.	14	TRBJ2-3	TRBV5-6	ASSSTSEKGADTQY
TRBD2	14	TRBJ2-1	TRBV9	ASSVVLAGGYNEQF
.	12	TRBJ1-1	TRBV6-6	ASSSGQMNTEAF
TRBD2	17	TRBJ2-3	TRBV5-4	ASSFPGLAGGGGTDTQY
TRBD2	14	TRBJ2-1	TRBV11-3	ASSLDLGGPGNEQF
.	16	TRBJ1-5	TRBV6-1	ASSEGLRERRSNQPQH
.	13	TRBJ2-1	TRBV28	ASSLVSAGASEQF
.	11	TRBJ2-1	TRBV5-5	ASSLGVSIGQF
.	12	TRBJ2-1	TRBV5-1	ASSPGHVNNEQF
.	12	TRBJ1-6	TRBV19	ASRTIGGVSPLH
TRBD2	15	TRBJ2-7	TRBV19	ASGQPGLAGKGYEQY
.	11	TRBJ2-3	TRBV3-1/TRBV3-2	ASTRQSTDTQY
.	14	TRBJ1-4	TRBV6-5	ASSYSGGTTNEKLF
TRBD2	15	TRBJ2-7	TRBV11-2	ASSLDGLAGSSYEQY
.	17	TRBJ2-5	TRBV3-1/TRBV3-2	ASSPTRNKRLDLQETQY
.	14	TRBJ2-1	TRBV7-3	ASSLTVASGSNEQF
.	16	TRBJ1-2	TRBV27	ASSLQSGGARANYGYT
.	12	TRBJ2-7	TRBV19	ASSRSRVGYEQY
.	14	TRBJ1-2	TRBV6-2/TRBV6-3	ASSLKRGAGDYGYT
TRBD2	14	TRBJ2-1	TRBV28	ASKNAGASGRNEQF
.	12	TRBJ2-1	TRBV5-5	ASSLLLVDGLWF
.	11	TRBJ2-5	TRBV7-9	ASSSGSLETQY
.	11	TRBJ2-1	TRBV18	ASSRGADNEQF
.	12	TRBJ2-3	TRBV5-4	ASGGAKRTDTQY
TRBD2	11	TRBJ2-7	TRBV19	ASSAQGSGIPA
TRBD2	13	TRBJ2-5	TRBV19	ASSAPGLGQETQY
.	13	TRBJ2-7	TRBV7-9	ASSSSPRGNYEQY
.	16	TRBJ2-2	TRBV24-1	ATSDLMGTPPNTGELF
.	9	TRBJ2-7	TRBV6-5	ATTQGYEQY
.	15	TRBJ2-2	TRBV7-3	ASSLKPLNTITGELF
.	12	TRBJ1-5	TRBV27	ASSFQGGLQPQH
TRBD1	12	TRBJ2-7	TRBV11-2	ASSLDRVAYEQY
TRBD1	15	TRBJ1-2	TRBV18	ASSPNPNRGRDYGYT
.	10	TRBJ2-1	TRBV11-2	ASSFSSGEQF
.	14	TRBJ1-1	TRBV2	ASRGEGPRWDTEAF
TRBD1	11	TRBJ2-7	TRBV15	ATSSDRVDEQY
.	12	TRBJ1-2	TRBV6-5	ASSTGSVGYGYT
.	12	TRBJ2-1	TRBV6-5	ASSLRDSYNEQF
.	13	TRBJ1-4	TRBV6-5	ASSRRGSTNEKLF
TRBD1	13	TRBJ2-5	TRBV28	ASSTRTGGQETQY